These 11 T cell receptor beta chains originate from one sample sequenced in a study of blood T cell repertoires in COVID-19. Using immunoSEQ multiplex PCR, the repertoire was profiled, and TCRdb retains in-frame clones only, with some absent. The table lists some 180,000 clones, 80% of them singletons, with 6% to 8.5% in the top ten. Sample: peripheral blood. The receptors derive from a man in his sixties with acute or convalescent COVID-19.

This chain uses TRBV2 with TRBJ1-6; TRBD1 agrees at 8 bases. The V and J ends lost 7 bases and 6 bases, in that order; junction bases with no gene match: 2. The CDR3 totals 13 residues. The germline gives CDR1 SNHLY, CDR2 FYNNEI. The CDR3 DNA sequence: TGTGCCAGCAAGGGACAGGCTAATTCACCCCTCCACTTT. This encodes CASKGQANSPLHF.

This sequence joins TRBV30 and TRBJ1-6, with D possibly being TRBD1 (5 bases). CDR1 is GTSNPN, CDR2 SVGIG, per germline (reference sequence). CDR3 length equals 15 residues. Trimming took off 0 bases at V and 8 bases at J, with 14 bases between the two ends. The CDR3 protein is CAWSVGGTDHSPLHF. The CDR3 DNA is TGTGCCTGGAGTGTAGGCGGGACCGACCATTCACCCCTCCACTTT.

This rearrangement joins TRBV6-5 to TRBJ2-7, with a tentative D call TRBD2 (6 bases). CDR1 is MNHEY and CDR2 is SVGAGI in the germline V gene. This CDR3 has 14 residues. Trimming shortened V by 7 bases and J by 0 bases, and 13 bases separated the two germline ends. The CDR3 bases are TGTGCCAGCACGGCGGGGCCGAGCTCCTACGAGCAGTACTTC. This sequence encodes CASTAGPSSYEQYF.

J is TRBJ2-2 and V is TRBV4-2, with TRBD2 identical over 11 bases. The germline gives CDR1 LGHNA, CDR2 YNFKEQ. Trimming removed 8 bases from V and 6 bases from J; junction bases left unmatched: 2. This CDR3 has 13 amino acids. The CDR3 protein is CASRLAGSGELFF. As DNA, the CDR3 is TGTGCCAGCCGACTAGCGGGGTCCGGGGAGCTGTTTTTT.

This clone was detected only once. This chain connects TRBV7-2 to TRBJ1-4, with TRBD1 matching 7 bases. The V segment lost 3 bases and the J segment 4 bases; nucleotides outside the gene matches: 5. Per germline, CDR1 SGHTA and CDR2 FQGNSA. The CDR3 has 15 residues. The CDR3 here is CASSFRGRSNEKLFF. CDR3 nucleotides: TGTGCCAGCAGCTTCAGGGGGAGGAGTAATGAAAAACTGTTTTTT.

The chain combines TRBV6-2 or TRBV6-3 with TRBJ2-4, with D uncertain. Trimming removed 5 bases at V and 4 bases at J, with 12 bases between. The CDR3 length is 14 residues. In germline, CDR1 is MNHEY, CDR2 SVGEGT. Here the CDR3 DNA reads TGTGCCAGCAGTCGTAGACTGGAAAAAAACATTCAGTACTTC. This encodes CASSRRLEKNIQYF.

The CDR3 region is CATAEGVTDTQYF. The CDR3 bases are TGTGCCACCGCGGAGGGAGTCACAGATACGCAGTATTTT. The chain is built from TRBV24-1 and TRBJ2-3, with a weak D call TRBD2 (6 bases). V was clipped by 9 bases and J by 2 bases, with 11 bases between them. Looked up from germline, CDR1 is KGHDR and CDR2 is SFDVKD. This CDR3 region has 13 residues.

This chain links TRBV7-2 with TRBJ1-5; 8 positions agree with TRBD1. CDR3 length equals 13 residues. V was clipped by 3 bases and J by 11 bases; unmatched bases: 6. Germline-derived CDR1 and CDR2 are SGHTA and FQGNSA. This CDR3 is CASSLAGQGAQHF. CDR3 DNA sequence: TGTGCCAGCAGCTTGGCCGGACAGGGTGCCCAGCATTTT.

CDR3 loop: CASSLGTGPSNQPQHF. CDR3 DNA: TGTGCCAGCAGCCTCGGGACAGGACCTAGCAATCAGCCCCAGCATTTT. This chain connects TRBV6-2 or TRBV6-3 to TRBJ1-5; 8 bases match TRBD1. The CDR3 contains 16 residues. CDR1 and CDR2 (germline): MNHEY, SVGEGT. With V trimmed by 6 bases and J by 0 bases, 7 bases remained unmatched.

The sample holds one count of this clone. The chain recombines TRBV4-2 with TRBJ2-5, with D tentatively TRBD2 (5 bases). CDR3 length: 15 amino acids. The V end was cut by 1 base, the J end by 0 bases, with 9 bases between. The germline gives CDR1 LGHNA, CDR2 YNFKEQ. This chain's CDR3 is CASSQAMDYQETQYF. The DNA for the CDR3 is TGTGCCAGCAGCCAAGCCATGGACTACCAAGAGACCCAGTACTTC.

About this clone itself: Additional DNA sequences in this sample encode the identical CDR3. V usage is TRBV5-1 and J usage is TRBJ1-2, with 9 bases fitting TRBD1. The CDR3 sequence is 13 residues long. With 4 bases clipped from V and 3 bases from J, the junction kept 1 base outside the gene matches. The germline V gene has CDR1 SGHRS and CDR2 YFSETQ. The CDR3 is CASSRDRDYGYTF. The CDR3 bases are TGCGCCAGCAGCCGGGACAGGGACTATGGCTACACCTTC.